This T cell receptor (beta chain) was documented in a study of preoperative IRX-2 immunotherapy in early breast cancer. V gave up 0 bases and J gave up 0 bases; unmatched junction bases: 4. CDR1 ENHRY and CDR2 SYGVKD come from the germline V gene. The CDR3 consists of 16 residues. Clones were sequenced by immunoSEQ multiplex PCR, and TCRdb holds only the in-frame ones, with some missing. The sample lists around 95,000 clones, roughly 90% occurring once. This clone came up once. This sample's treatment: preoperative locoregional IRX-2 cytokine immunotherapy. Patients received preoperative, locoregional IRX-2 cytokine immunotherapy in a phase Ib study.

The clonotype originates from a human donor with breast cancer. This sample comprised tumor tissue, obtained after IRX-2 immunotherapy. The rearrangement uses TRBV10-3 and TRBJ1-2, with 7 bases aligning to TRBD1. The CDR3 DNA sequence: TGTGCCATCAGTGAGTCACCGGGACAGTCTAACTATGGCTACACCTTC. It codes for CAISESPGQSNYGYTF.